This is a list of T cell receptor beta chains from one sample in a study of CD8 T cells in Susac syndrome. TCRdb redid the calling of the immunoSEQ multiplex PCR reads with MiXCR, one entry per CDR3 protein. The table lists about 150,000 distinct CDR3 sequences, 85% to 95% of them singletons. The specimen was CD4+ T cells from PBMCs. The receptors derive from a human donor with Susac syndrome. The CDR3 runs from the conserved cysteine through the conserved F or W. A D gene is named only where the DNA matches it firmly.

>TRBJ2-7|TRBD2|TRBV20-1
TGCAGTGCTAGTATATCTAGCGGGGGGGTCTACGAGCAGTACTTC
CSASISSGGVYEQYF
>TRBJ2-7|.|TRBV6-6
TGTGCCAGCATCGGGACTCGCAACGAGCAGTACTTC
CASIGTRNEQYF
>TRBJ1-6|TRBD1|TRBV20-1
TGCAGTGCTCCAGATACAGGGGTACGGAATTCACCCCTCCACTTT
CSAPDTGVRNSPLHF
>TRBJ2-3|TRBD2|TRBV12-3/TRBV12-4
TGTGCCAGCAGTTTTCAACTAGCGGGGGCCCCCACAGATACGCAGTATTTT
CASSFQLAGAPTDTQYF
>TRBJ2-3|TRBD1|TRBV7-2
TGTGCCAGCAGCTTTACGCAGGGGGCCACGTCGGATTTT
CASSFTQGATSDF
>TRBJ2-5|.|TRBV3-1
TGTGCCAGCAGCCCTTACGGCGGACAGCAAGAGACCCAGTACTTC
CASSPYGGQQETQYF
>TRBJ2-1|TRBD1|TRBV18
TGTGCCAGCTCACCGAGATCGGGACAGGGATCCAATGAGCAGTTCTTC
CASSPRSGQGSNEQFF
>TRBJ2-5|.|TRBV29-1
TGCAGCGTTGAATTTGAGGTACAAGAGACCCAGTACTTC
CSVEFEVQETQYF
>TRBJ2-7|TRBD1|TRBV7-6
TGTGCCAGCAGCTTAGATACAGGGGCAGGGTACGAGCAGTACTTC
CASSLDTGAGYEQYF
>TRBJ2-1|TRBD1|TRBV2
TGTGCCAGCGTCCGGGACAGGGTATCAGATGAGCAGTTCTTC
CASVRDRVSDEQFF